Following are 18 T cell receptor beta chains from one sample sequenced in a study of blood T cells in healthy people across ages. The use of a sample-barcoded 5' primer and a J-beta primer mix characterized a second PCR of about 7 to 12 cycles. Via MiXCR, TCRdb re-called the 5' RACE reads, giving one row per CDR3 protein. The data hold over a million distinct CDR3 sequences, with less than 45% observed a single time. Sequenced material: blood. Receptors were obtained from a woman younger than 35 in good health.

The chain carries TRBV20-1 and TRBJ2-1, with 7 positions matching TRBD1. CDR3 size: 13 residues. CDR1 and CDR2 from the germline V gene are DFQATT and SNEGSKA (reference sequence). The V segment lost 8 bases and the J segment 4 bases; nucleotides outside the gene matches: 8. The CDR3 reads CSTLGQRYNEQFF. The CDR3 DNA follows: TGCAGTACCCTGGGACAGAGGTACAATGAGCAGTTCTTC.

This clonotype was seen ten or more times. CDR3 region: CSVARGNQETQYF. The CDR3 nucleotides are TGCAGCGTTGCCAGGGGGAACCAAGAGACCCAGTACTTC. V and J are TRBV29-1 and TRBJ2-5; 7 bases fit TRBD1. J was trimmed by 0 bases and V by 4 bases; bases with no gene match: 2. Germline V gene lookup returns CDR1 SQVTM and CDR2 ANQGSEA. This CDR3 is 13 amino acids long.

This clonotype was seen a handful of times. This chain links TRBV6-1 with TRBJ2-5, with D unresolved. CDR3 length: 14 residues. The germline V gene encodes CDR1 MNHNS and CDR2 SASEGT. Trimming left V 1 base short and J 5 bases short, with 11 bases between. CDR3 nucleotides: TGTGCCAGCAGTGAAGTCGGAGACCGGGAGACCCAGTACTTC. It is translated as CASSEVGDRETQYF.

This clonotype came up a few times. The chain uses TRBV7-9 and TRBJ2-3; D perhaps matches TRBD2 (6 bases). This CDR3 spans 15 amino acids. Trimming removed 5 bases at V and 4 bases at J, with 16 bases between. Germline V CDR1 and CDR2: SEHNR, FQNEAQ (reference sequence). The CDR3 DNA sequence: TGTGCCAGCAGCCGCCAGGGAGGTCTCGCAGATACGCAGTATTTT. This sequence encodes CASSRQGGLADTQYF.

This chain uses TRBV24-1 with TRBJ2-7; D is perhaps TRBD2 (5 bases). Germline V gene sequence: CDR1 KGHDR, CDR2 SFDVKD. The CDR3 extends over 13 amino acids. The V end lost 3 bases, the J end lost 3 bases, and 8 bases lay between the germline ends. The CDR3 sequence is CATSDEGGYEQYF. In DNA form, the CDR3 reads TGTGCCACCAGTGATGAGGGCGGCTACGAGCAGTACTTC.

V gene TRBV19 combines with J gene TRBJ2-4, with D tentatively TRBD2 (6 bases). The CDR3 has 15 residues. With 11 bases removed from V and 1 base from J, the gap between germline ends came to 18 bases. Looked up from germline, CDR1 is LNHDA and CDR2 is SQIVND (reference sequence). CDR3 region: CASHPGGRAKNIQYF. As DNA, the CDR3 is TGTGCCTCCCACCCCGGGGGAAGGGCCAAAAACATTCAGTACTTC.

This clonotype was seen a single time. This chain connects TRBV4-1 to TRBJ2-5, with D hard to call. The V end was cut by 0 bases, the J end by 2 bases, with 10 bases between. Looked up from germline, CDR1 is MGHRA and CDR2 is YSYEKL. The CDR3 consists of 15 residues. CDR3 residues: CASSQDRILQETQYF. CDR3 sequence (DNA): TGCGCCAGCAGCCAAGATCGAATTCTTCAAGAGACCCAGTACTTC.

Only a few counts were recorded for this clonotype. The rearrangement links TRBV18 to TRBJ2-7; a possible D gene is TRBD2 (6 bases). The CDR3 is 15 residues long. Germline V gives CDR1 KGHSH, CDR2 LQKENI. Between the trimmed V and J ends, which lost 6 bases and 4 bases, there was a span of 19 bases. The CDR3 sequence is CASSPSTSPYYEQYF. The DNA of the CDR3 is TGTGCCAGCTCTCCCTCTACTAGCCCTTATTACGAGCAGTACTTC.

The chain couples TRBV25-1 to TRBJ1-2, with D uncertain. The CDR3 contains 14 residues. Trimming shortened V by 4 bases and J by 1 base, and 10 bases separated the two germline ends. CDR1 and CDR2 (germline): MGHDK, SYGVNS. CDR3 amino acids: CASSGRGINYGYTF. DNA of the CDR3: TGTGCCAGCAGTGGACGGGGAATTAACTATGGCTACACCTTC.

The V and J genes are TRBV4-3 and TRBJ1-3; maybe TRBD1 (6 bases). CDR1 and CDR2 (germline): LGHNA, YSLEER. Trimming removed 1 base at V and 0 bases at J, with 13 bases between. The CDR3 sequence is 17 residues long. In DNA form, the CDR3 reads TGCGCCAGCAGCCAAGTTCCTACAGGGAGCTCTGGAAACACCATATATTTT. It yields the protein CASSQVPTGSSGNTIYF.

This chain joins TRBV11-2 and TRBJ2-5, with 7 bases aligning to TRBD1. The J call is uncertain, as TRBJ2-7 better fits the DNA end. The germline V gene encodes CDR1 SGHAT and CDR2 FQNNGV. The CDR3 consists of 15 residues. The CDR3 spells CASSLSDRDIHEQYF. The CDR3 nucleotides are TGTGCCAGCAGCCTATCCGACAGGGACATCCACGAGCAGTACTTC.

The rearrangement uses TRBV6-5 and TRBJ1-6; D remains unclear. This CDR3 spans 15 amino acids. Germline V CDR1 and CDR2: MNHEY, SVGAGI. V lost 2 bases and J 6 bases, leaving 11 bases between the germline ends. The CDR3 DNA reads TGTGCCAGCAGTTACGCTGCGTACGGTAATTCACCCCTCCACTTT. It translates to CASSYAAYGNSPLHF.

This rearrangement joins TRBV20-1 to TRBJ2-4, with a possible D match to TRBD1 (5 bases). The CDR3 runs to 14 residues. V lost 4 bases and J 13 bases, leaving 23 bases between the germline ends. The germline V gene has CDR1 DFQATT and CDR2 SNEGSKA (reference sequence). Here the CDR3 DNA reads TGCAGTGCTAACAGTGGGGCAGCTTTGAATGAGCAGTACTTC. Encoded protein: CSANSGAALNEQYF.

The chain has TRBV20-1 and TRBJ1-1, with no clear D. V lost 0 bases and J 1 base, leaving 9 bases between the germline ends. Germline V gene lookup returns CDR1 DFQATT and CDR2 SNEGSKA (reference sequence). CDR3 length: 14 amino acids. The CDR3 is CSARDRQRNTEAFF. DNA of the CDR3: TGCAGTGCTAGAGATAGGCAAAGGAACACTGAAGCTTTCTTT.

The table lists this clonotype with a few counts. This chain connects TRBV7-9 to TRBJ2-7, with 9 bases fitting TRBD1. The CDR3 sequence is 15 residues long. Germline CDR1 reads SEHNR; CDR2 reads FQNEAQ (reference sequence). With 4 bases clipped from V and 3 bases from J, the junction kept 7 bases outside the gene matches. As DNA, the CDR3 is TGTGCCAGCAGCTCCCACGGGACAGGGAACTACGAGCAGTACTTC. Residues: CASSSHGTGNYEQYF.

The chain carries TRBV10-3 and TRBJ2-7; tentative D call: TRBD2 (5 bases). This CDR3 has 15 amino acids. V shed 6 bases and J shed 0 bases, with 15 bases lying between them. Germline CDR1 and CDR2: ENHRY and SYGVKD. CDR3 DNA sequence: TGTGCCATCAGGAGGGTTGGCGTTAGCTCCTACGAGCAGTACTTC. The encoded protein is CAIRRVGVSSYEQYF.

The rearrangement joins TRBV4-3 to TRBJ1-2; TRBD1 aligns across 9 bases. The V segment lost 0 bases and the J segment 3 bases; nucleotides outside the gene matches: 8. This CDR3 contains 17 residues. Germline V gene lookup returns CDR1 LGHNA and CDR2 YSLEER. CDR3 loop: CASSQDFTGGYYYGYTF. The CDR3 DNA reads as TGCGCCAGCAGCCAAGACTTCACAGGGGGCTATTACTATGGCTACACCTTC.

On this clonotype: One base away lies a much larger clone, so this may be a sequencing read error. The chain is built from TRBV29-1 and TRBJ2-5; possible D gene TRBD2, 6 bases. In germline, CDR1 is SQVTM, CDR2 ANQGSEA. CDR3 length: 12 residues. The V end lost 7 bases, the J end lost 13 bases, and 22 bases lay between the germline ends. As DNA, the CDR3 is TGCAGCGCCGCCCGGGACTCCTACGAGCGGTACTTC. This encodes CSAARDSYERYF.